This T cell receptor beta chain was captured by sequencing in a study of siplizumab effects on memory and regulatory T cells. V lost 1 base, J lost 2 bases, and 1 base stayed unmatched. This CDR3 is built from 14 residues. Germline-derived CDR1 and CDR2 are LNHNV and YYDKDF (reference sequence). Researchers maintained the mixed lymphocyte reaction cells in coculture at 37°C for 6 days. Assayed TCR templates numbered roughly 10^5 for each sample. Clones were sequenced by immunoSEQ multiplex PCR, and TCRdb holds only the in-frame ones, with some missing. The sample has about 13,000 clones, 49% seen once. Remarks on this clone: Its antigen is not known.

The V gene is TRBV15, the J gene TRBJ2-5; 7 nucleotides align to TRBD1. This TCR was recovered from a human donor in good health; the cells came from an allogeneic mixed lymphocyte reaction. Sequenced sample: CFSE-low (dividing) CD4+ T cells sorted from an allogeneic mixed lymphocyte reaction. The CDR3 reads CATSRGGQQETQYF. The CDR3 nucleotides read TGTGCCACCAGCAGAGGGGGACAGCAAGAGACCCAGTACTTC.